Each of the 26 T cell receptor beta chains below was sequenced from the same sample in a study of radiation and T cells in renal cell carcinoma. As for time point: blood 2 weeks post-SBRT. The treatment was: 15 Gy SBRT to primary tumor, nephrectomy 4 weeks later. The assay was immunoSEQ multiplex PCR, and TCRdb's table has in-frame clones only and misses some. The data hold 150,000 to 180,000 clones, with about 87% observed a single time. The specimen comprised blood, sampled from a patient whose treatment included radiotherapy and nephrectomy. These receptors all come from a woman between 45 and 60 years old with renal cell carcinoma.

The chain's CDR3 is CASSLSAVWGDEKLFF. DNA of the CDR3: TGTGCCAGCAGCTTATCGGCTGTCTGGGGGGATGAAAAACTGTTTTTT. The gene calls are TRBV7-2 and TRBJ1-4; tentative D call: TRBD1 (5 bases). The CDR3 is 16 amino acids. V lost 2 bases and J 6 bases, leaving 16 bases between the germline ends. The germline CDR1 and CDR2 sequences are SGHTA and FQGNSA.

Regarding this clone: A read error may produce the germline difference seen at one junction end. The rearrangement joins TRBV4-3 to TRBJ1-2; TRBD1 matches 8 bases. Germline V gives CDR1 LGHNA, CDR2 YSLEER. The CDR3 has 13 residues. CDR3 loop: CASSKENRGGYTF. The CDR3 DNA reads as TGCGCCAGCAGCAAAGAAAACAGGGGGGGCTACACCTTC.

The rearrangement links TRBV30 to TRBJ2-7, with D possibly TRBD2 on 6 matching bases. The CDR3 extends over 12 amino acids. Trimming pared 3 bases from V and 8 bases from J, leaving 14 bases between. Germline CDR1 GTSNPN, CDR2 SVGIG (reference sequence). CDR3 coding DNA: TGTGCCTGGAGCCCGTCGGGAGCTAAGCAGTACTTC. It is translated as CAWSPSGAKQYF.

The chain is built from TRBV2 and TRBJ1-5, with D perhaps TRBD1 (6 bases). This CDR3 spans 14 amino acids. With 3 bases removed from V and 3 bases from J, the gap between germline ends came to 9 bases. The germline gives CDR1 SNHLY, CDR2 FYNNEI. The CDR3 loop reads CASSEDRFNQPQHF. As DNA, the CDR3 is TGTGCCAGCAGTGAGGACAGATTCAATCAGCCCCAGCATTTT. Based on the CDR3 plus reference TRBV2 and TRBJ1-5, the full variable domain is EPEVTQTPSHQVTQMGQEVILRCVPISNHLYFYWYRQILGQKVEFLVSFYNNEISEKSEIFDDQFSVERPDGSNFTLKIRSTKLEDSAMYFCASSEDRFNQPQHFGDGTRLSIL.

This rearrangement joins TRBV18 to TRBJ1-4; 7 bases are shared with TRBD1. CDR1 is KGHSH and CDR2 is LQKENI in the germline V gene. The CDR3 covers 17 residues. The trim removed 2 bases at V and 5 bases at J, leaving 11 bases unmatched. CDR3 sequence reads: CASSPSGTALLNEKLFF. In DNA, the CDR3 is TGTGCCAGCTCACCAAGCGGGACAGCCCTCTTAAATGAAAAACTGTTTTTT.

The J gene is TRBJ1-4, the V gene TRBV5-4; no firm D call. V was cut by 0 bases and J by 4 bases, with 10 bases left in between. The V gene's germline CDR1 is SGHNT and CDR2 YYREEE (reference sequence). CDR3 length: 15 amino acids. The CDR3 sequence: CASSLGLGNNEKLFF. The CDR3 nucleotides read TGTGCCAGCAGCTTGGGATTGGGGAATAATGAAAAACTGTTTTTT.

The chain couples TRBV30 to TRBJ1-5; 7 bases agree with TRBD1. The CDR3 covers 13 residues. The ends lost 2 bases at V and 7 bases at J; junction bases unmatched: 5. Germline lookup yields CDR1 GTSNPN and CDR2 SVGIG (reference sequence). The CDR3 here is CAWSRGQGQPQHF. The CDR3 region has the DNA TGTGCCTGGAGTAGGGGGCAGGGACAGCCCCAGCATTTT.

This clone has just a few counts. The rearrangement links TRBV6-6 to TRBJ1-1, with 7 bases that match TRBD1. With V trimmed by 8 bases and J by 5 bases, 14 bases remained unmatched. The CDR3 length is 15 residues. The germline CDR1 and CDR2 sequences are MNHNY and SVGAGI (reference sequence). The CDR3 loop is CASLGGNRGGTEAFF. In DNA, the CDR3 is TGTGCCAGCCTCGGGGGTAACAGGGGAGGAACTGAAGCTTTCTTT.

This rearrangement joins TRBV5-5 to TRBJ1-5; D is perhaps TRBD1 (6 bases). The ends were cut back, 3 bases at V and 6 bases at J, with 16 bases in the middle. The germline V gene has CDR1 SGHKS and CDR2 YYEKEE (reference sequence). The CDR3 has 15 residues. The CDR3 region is CASSSPTRQVQPQHF. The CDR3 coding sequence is TGTGCCAGCAGCTCCCCGACCAGACAGGTTCAGCCCCAGCATTTT.

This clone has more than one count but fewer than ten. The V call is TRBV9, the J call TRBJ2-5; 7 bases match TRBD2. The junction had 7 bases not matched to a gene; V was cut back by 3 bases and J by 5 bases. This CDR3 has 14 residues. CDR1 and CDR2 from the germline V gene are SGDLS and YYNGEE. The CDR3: CASSAQTSRETQYF. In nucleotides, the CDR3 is TGTGCCAGCAGCGCACAGACTAGCCGGGAGACCCAGTACTTC.

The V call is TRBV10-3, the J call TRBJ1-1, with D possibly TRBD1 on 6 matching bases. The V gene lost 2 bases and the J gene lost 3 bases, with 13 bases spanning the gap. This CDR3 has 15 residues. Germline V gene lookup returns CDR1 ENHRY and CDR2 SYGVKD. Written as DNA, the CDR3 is TGTGCCATCAGTGAGCGGGGGGGCTGGGACACTGAAGCTTTCTTT. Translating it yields CAISERGGWDTEAFF.

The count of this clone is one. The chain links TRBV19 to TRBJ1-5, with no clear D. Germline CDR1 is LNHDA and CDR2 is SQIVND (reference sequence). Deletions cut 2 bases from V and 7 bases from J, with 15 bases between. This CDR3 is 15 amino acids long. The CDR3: CASSINGQPSQPQHF. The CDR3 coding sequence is TGTGCCAGTAGTATAAATGGGCAGCCCTCCCAGCCCCAGCATTTT. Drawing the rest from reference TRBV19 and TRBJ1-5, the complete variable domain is DGGITQSPKYLFRKEGQNVTLSCEQNLNHDAMYWYRQDPGQGLRLIYYSQIVNDFQKGDIAEGYSVSREKKESFPLTVTSAQKNPTAFYLCASSINGQPSQPQHFGDGTRLSIL.

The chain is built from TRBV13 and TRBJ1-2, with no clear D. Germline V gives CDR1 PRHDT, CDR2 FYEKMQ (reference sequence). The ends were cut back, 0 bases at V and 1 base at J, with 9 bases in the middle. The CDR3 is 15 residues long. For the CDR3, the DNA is TGTGCCAGCAGCTTAGGACTGGCCCATAACTATGGCTACACCTTC. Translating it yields CASSLGLAHNYGYTF.

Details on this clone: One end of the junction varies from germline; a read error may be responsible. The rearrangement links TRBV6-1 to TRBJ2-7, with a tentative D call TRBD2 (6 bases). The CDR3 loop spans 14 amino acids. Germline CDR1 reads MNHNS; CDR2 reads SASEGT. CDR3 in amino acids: CAGGTTEETPPMDF. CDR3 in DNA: TGTGCCGGCGGGACGACAGAAGAAACCCCGCCTATGGACTTC.

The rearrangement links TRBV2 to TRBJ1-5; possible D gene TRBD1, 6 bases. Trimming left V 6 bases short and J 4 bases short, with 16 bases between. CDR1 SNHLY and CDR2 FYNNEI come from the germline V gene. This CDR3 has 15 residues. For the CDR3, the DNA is TGTGCCAGCAGCGCAACGGACAGTAAGAATCAGCCCCAGCATTTT. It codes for CASSATDSKNQPQHF. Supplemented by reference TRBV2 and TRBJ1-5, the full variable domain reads EPEVTQTPSHQVTQMGQEVILRCVPISNHLYFYWYRQILGQKVEFLVSFYNNEISEKSEIFDDQFSVERPDGSNFTLKIRSTKLEDSAMYFCASSATDSKNQPQHFGDGTRLSIL.

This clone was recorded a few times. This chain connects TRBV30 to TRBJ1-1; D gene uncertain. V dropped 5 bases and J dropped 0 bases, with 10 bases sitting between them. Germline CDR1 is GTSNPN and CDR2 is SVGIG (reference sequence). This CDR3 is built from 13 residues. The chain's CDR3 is CAWLRTVNTEAFF. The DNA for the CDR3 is TGTGCCTGGCTACGGACGGTGAACACTGAAGCTTTCTTT. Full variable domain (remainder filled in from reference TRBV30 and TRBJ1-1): SQTIHQWPATLVQPVGSPLSLECTVEGTSNPNLYWYRQAAGRGLQLLFYSVGIGQISSEVPQNLSASRPQDRQFILSSKKLLLSDSGFYLCAWLRTVNTEAFFGQGTRLTVV.

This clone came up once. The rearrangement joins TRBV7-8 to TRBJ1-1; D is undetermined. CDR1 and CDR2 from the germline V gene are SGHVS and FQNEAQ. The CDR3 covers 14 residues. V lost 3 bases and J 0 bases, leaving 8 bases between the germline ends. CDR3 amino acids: CASSFTGVNTEAFF. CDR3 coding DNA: TGTGCCAGCAGCTTCACGGGAGTGAACACTGAAGCTTTCTTT.

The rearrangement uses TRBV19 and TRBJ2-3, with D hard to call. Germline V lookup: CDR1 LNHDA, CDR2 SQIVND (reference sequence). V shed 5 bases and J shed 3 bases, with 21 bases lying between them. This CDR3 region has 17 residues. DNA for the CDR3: TGTGCCAGTAGTGTCTATGCCCGTAACATGGGGACAGATACGCAGTATTTT. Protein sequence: CASSVYARNMGTDTQYF.

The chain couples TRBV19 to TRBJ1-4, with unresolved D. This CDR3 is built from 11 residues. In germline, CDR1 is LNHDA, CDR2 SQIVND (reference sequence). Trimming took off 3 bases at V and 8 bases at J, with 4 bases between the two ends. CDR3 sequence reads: CASSIREKLFF. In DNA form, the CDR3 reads TGTGCCAGTAGTATTCGGGAAAAACTGTTTTTT. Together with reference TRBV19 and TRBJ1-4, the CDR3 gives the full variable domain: DGGITQSPKYLFRKEGQNVTLSCEQNLNHDAMYWYRQDPGQGLRLIYYSQIVNDFQKGDIAEGYSVSREKKESFPLTVTSAQKNPTAFYLCASSIREKLFFGSGTQLSVL.

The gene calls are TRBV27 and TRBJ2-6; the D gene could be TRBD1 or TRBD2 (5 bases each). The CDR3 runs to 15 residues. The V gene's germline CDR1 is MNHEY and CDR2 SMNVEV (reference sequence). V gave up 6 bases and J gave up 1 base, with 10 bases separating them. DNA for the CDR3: TGTGCCAGCAGCACTAGACAGTCTGGGGCCAACGTCCTGACTTTC. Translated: CASSTRQSGANVLTF.

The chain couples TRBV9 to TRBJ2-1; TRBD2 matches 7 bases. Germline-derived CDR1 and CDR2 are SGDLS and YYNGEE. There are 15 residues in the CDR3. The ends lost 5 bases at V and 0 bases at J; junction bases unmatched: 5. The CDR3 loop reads CASRAAGSSYNEQFF. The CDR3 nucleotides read TGTGCCAGCAGAGCAGCGGGGAGCTCCTACAATGAGCAGTTCTTC.

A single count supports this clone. CDR3 protein: CASSLGTGREKLFF. CDR3 in DNA: TGTGCCAGCAGCTTGGGGACAGGGCGTGAAAAACTGTTTTTT. The rearrangement uses TRBV7-9 and TRBJ1-4, with 9 nucleotides matching TRBD1. The CDR3 is 14 residues long. V shed 3 bases, J shed 7 bases, and the junction held 3 bases outside the gene matches. Germline V gene data show CDR1 as SEHNR and CDR2 as FQNEAQ (reference sequence).

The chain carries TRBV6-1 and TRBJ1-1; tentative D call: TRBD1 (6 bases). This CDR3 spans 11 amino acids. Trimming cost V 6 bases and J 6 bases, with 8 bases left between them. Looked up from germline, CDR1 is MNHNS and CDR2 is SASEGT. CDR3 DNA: TGTGCCAGCAGGAGGACAGCTGAAGCTTTCTTT. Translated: CASRRTAEAFF.

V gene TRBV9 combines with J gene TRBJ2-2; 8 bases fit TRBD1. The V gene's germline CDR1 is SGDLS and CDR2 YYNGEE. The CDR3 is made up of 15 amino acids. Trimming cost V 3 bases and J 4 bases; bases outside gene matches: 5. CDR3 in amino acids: CASSGSTGVTGELFF. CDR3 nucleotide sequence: TGTGCCAGCAGCGGATCGACAGGGGTCACCGGGGAGCTGTTTTTT.

The CDR3 bases are TGCAGCGTCAATGCCAGGGACAGGGGAAATGAAAAACTGTTTTTT. Residues: CSVNARDRGNEKLFF. V gene TRBV29-1 combines with J gene TRBJ1-4; 10 bases fit TRBD1. V lost 6 bases to trimming and J lost 5 bases; unmatched junction nucleotides: 9. The CDR3 is 15 amino acids. Germline CDR1 and CDR2: SQVTM and ANQGSEA.

The CDR3 DNA reads as TGTGCCAGCAGCTTACAAGGACTCCTCTCCTACAATGAGCAGTTCTTC. Residues: CASSLQGLLSYNEQFF. V is TRBV11-1 and J is TRBJ2-1; a weak D match, TRBD2 (5 bases). The CDR3 covers 16 residues. Germline V lookup: CDR1 SGHAT, CDR2 FQDESV (reference sequence). Between the trimmed V and J ends, which lost 2 bases and 0 bases, there was a span of 11 bases. The variable domain in full, with the rest retrieved from reference TRBV11-1 and TRBJ2-1, is EAEVAQSPRYKITEKSQAVAFWCDPISGHATLYWYRQILGQGPELLVQFQDESVVDDSQLPKDRFSAERLKGVDSTLKIQPAELGDSAMYLCASSLQGLLSYNEQFFGPGTRLTVL.